The T cell receptor (beta chain) described here comes from a study of OX40 agonist ivuxolimab in advanced cancers. Study-level information: An agonistic anti-OX40 (CD134) antibody, ivuxolimab, was used to treat the patients. Patients were infused with ivuxolimab every 2 weeks at 0.01 to 10 mg/kg. Patients with prior anti-PD-1, anti-PD-L1 or anti-CTLA-4 therapy were eligible; 35% to 45% had some. Study conclusions and caveats: Partly responding patients at 0.1-3.0 mg/kg showed some of the smallest clonal expansion.

The data were produced by immunoSEQ multiplex PCR, yet TCRdb's version contains in-frame clones alone and is incomplete. The table records roughly 76,000 clones, around 81% of them present only once. For this clone: Its antigen is unidentified.

Per germline, CDR1 SGHNT and CDR2 YYREEE (reference sequence). V dropped 4 bases and J dropped 6; count of bases not matched to a gene: 9. The CDR3 covers 15 residues. The sequence was collected from an adult with an advanced solid tumor such as melanoma, head and neck, liver or kidney cancer. The sequenced sample was CD4+ or CD8+ T cells sorted from blood, obtained in a trial of the OX40 agonist ivuxolimab. The J gene is TRBJ2-2, the V gene TRBV5-4; 7 bases are a match to TRBD1. In DNA, the CDR3 is TGTGCCAGCAGCCGTGGACAGGTTGAGGCCGGGGAGCTGTTTTTT. Residues: CASSRGQVEAGELFF.